This entry lists 28 T cell receptor beta chains sequenced from one sample in a study of blood T cell repertoires in COVID-19. Repertoires were generated with immunoSEQ multiplex PCR, while TCRdb's copy carries only in-frame clones and drops some. Among over 150,000 clones, roughly 87% were seen once, and the ten largest hold roughly 7%. Sequencing input: PBMCs or T cells enriched from blood (not recorded which). These receptors came from a woman aged 50 to 60 who had recovered from COVID-19.

The chain is built from TRBV10-2 and TRBJ1-6; D is possibly TRBD1 (5 bases). CDR3 length: 14 residues. Germline V gene lookup returns CDR1 WSHSY and CDR2 SAAADI. V lost 3 bases to trimming and J lost 10 bases, with 13 bases between them. CDR3 bases: TGCGCCAGCAGTGACGGGCAGGGAACCTCACCCCTCCACTTT. The encoded protein is CASSDGQGTSPLHF.

V is TRBV7-2 and J is TRBJ2-1, with D maybe TRBD2 (6 bases). V lost 5 bases and J lost 7, with 18 bases in between. This CDR3 is 15 amino acids long. Germline CDR1 is SGHTA and CDR2 is FQGNSA. DNA for the CDR3: TGTGCCAGCAGCCTTCGTGAAGGGGCGGGGAATGAGCAGTTCTTC. It encodes CASSLREGAGNEQFF.

The chain has TRBV7-9 and TRBJ2-3, with 10 nucleotides matching TRBD2. The CDR3 has 16 amino acids. J lost 1 base, V lost 5 bases, and 6 bases had no gene match. Germline V gene data show CDR1 as SEHNR and CDR2 as FQNEAQ (reference sequence). The CDR3 bases are TGTGCCAGCAGCGTAAGACTAGCGGGCCGCACAGATACGCAGTATTTT. Amino acid sequence: CASSVRLAGRTDTQYF.

The chain couples TRBV3-1 (or the pseudogene TRBV3-2) to TRBJ2-7; 8 positions agree with TRBD2. The CDR3 spans 14 residues. Germline V CDR1 and CDR2: LGHDT, YNNKEL (reference sequence). The ends lost 3 bases at V and 6 bases at J; junction bases unmatched: 7. CDR3 residues: CASSHGGVGSEQYF. The CDR3 DNA is TGTGCCAGCAGCCACGGGGGGGTAGGGAGCGAGCAGTACTTC.

J is TRBJ2-5 and V is TRBV29-1, with 7 nucleotides matching TRBD2. J was trimmed by 2 bases and V by 6 bases; bases with no gene match: 9. CDR1 and CDR2 from the germline V gene are SQVTM and ANQGSEA. This CDR3 spans 14 amino acids. The DNA for the CDR3 is TGCAGCGTGCCAGAACTAGCGCTGCAAGAGACCCAGTACTTC. Translating it yields CSVPELALQETQYF.

The chain has TRBV4-1 and TRBJ1-2; D gene uncertain. In germline, CDR1 is MGHRA, CDR2 YSYEKL. V was shortened by 2 bases and J by 1 base, with 8 bases between the two germline ends. The CDR3 totals 14 residues. CDR3 sequence reads: CASSQPVHNYGYTF. The CDR3, as DNA: TGCGCCAGCAGCCAACCGGTCCATAACTATGGCTACACCTTC.

This clone has only a few counts. J is TRBJ1-2 and V is TRBV2; D unclear. CDR3 length: 12 amino acids. V was cut by 9 bases and J by 6 bases, with 14 bases left in between. Germline CDR1 SNHLY, CDR2 FYNNEI. CDR3: CARSGVGDGYTF. The CDR3 region has the DNA TGTGCCAGAAGCGGGGTCGGTGATGGCTACACCTTC.

This chain uses TRBV29-1 with TRBJ2-7, with 8 bases lining up with TRBD1. This CDR3 has 12 amino acids. Germline V gene lookup returns CDR1 SQVTM and CDR2 ANQGSEA. V shed 7 bases, J shed 4 bases, and the junction held 6 bases outside the gene matches. CDR3 amino acids: CSAETGDYEQYF. CDR3 bases: TGCAGCGCCGAGACAGGGGATTACGAGCAGTACTTC.

The rearrangement uses TRBV19 and TRBJ1-5; no firm D call. Germline CDR1 reads LNHDA; CDR2 reads SQIVND (reference sequence). There are 15 residues in the CDR3. V lost 4 bases, J lost 1 base, and 11 bases lay in between. CDR3 protein: CASSTGDWSNQPQHF. The CDR3 DNA reads as TGTGCCAGTAGTACCGGGGATTGGAGCAATCAGCCCCAGCATTTT.

The chain has TRBV29-1 and TRBJ1-1; D not resolved. Germline V CDR1 and CDR2: SQVTM, ANQGSEA. The V end was cut by 6 bases, the J end by 0 bases, with 2 bases between. This CDR3 has 10 amino acids. This CDR3 reads CSVMNTEAFF. The CDR3 coding sequence is TGCAGCGTCATGAACACTGAAGCTTTCTTT.

This clone appeared a single time. The gene calls are TRBV10-3 and TRBJ1-1; D not certain. Germline V gene lookup returns CDR1 ENHRY and CDR2 SYGVKD. CDR3 length equals 15 residues. CDR3 nucleotide sequence: TGTGCTACCAAAAACCGGGAGAACTCGAACACTGAAGCTTTCTTT. It encodes CATKNRENSNTEAFF.

The rearrangement joins TRBV6-2 or TRBV6-3 to TRBJ2-7; 8 nucleotides line up with TRBD1. Germline CDR1 MNHEY, CDR2 SVGEGT. The CDR3 sequence is 13 residues long. V shed 6 bases, J shed 2 bases, and the junction held 3 bases outside the gene matches. This chain's CDR3 is CASSDRGPYEQYF. The DNA of the CDR3 is TGTGCCAGCAGCGACAGGGGACCCTACGAGCAGTACTTC.

The chain employs TRBV15 and TRBJ2-1; D call uncertain. This CDR3 is 12 amino acids long. Germline-derived CDR1 and CDR2 are LNHNV and YYDKDF (reference sequence). With 0 bases removed from V and 8 bases from J, the gap between germline ends came to 5 bases. The CDR3, as DNA: TGTGCCACCAGCAGAGATAATGATGAGCAGTTCTTC. Translating it yields CATSRDNDEQFF.

The chain has TRBV6-1 and TRBJ2-1, with D possibly TRBD1 on 6 matching bases. The CDR3 spans 15 residues. Trimming removed 0 bases at V and 0 bases at J, with 6 bases between. Looked up from germline, CDR1 is MNHNS and CDR2 is SASEGT. CDR3 in DNA: TGTGCCAGCAGTGAAGCAGGGGGCTCCTACAATGAGCAGTTCTTC. Translating gives CASSEAGGSYNEQFF.

The chain uses TRBV3-1 (or the pseudogene TRBV3-2) and TRBJ1-4; 11 bases fit TRBD1. Germline assignment: CDR1 LGHDT and CDR2 YNNKEL (reference sequence). V was clipped by 4 bases and J by 8 bases; unmatched bases: 6. This CDR3 is 15 amino acids long. This chain's CDR3 is CASSLGQGAREKLFF. The CDR3 coding sequence is TGTGCCAGCAGCCTCGGACAGGGGGCGCGCGAAAAACTGTTTTTT.

DNA of the CDR3: TGTGCCAGCAGCTTAGGTTCGGCAGGGTACGAGCAGTACTTC. This gives the protein CASSLGSAGYEQYF. V and J are TRBV7-2 and TRBJ2-7; the D gene is possibly TRBD1 (5 bases). CDR3 length: 14 residues. V dropped 1 base and J dropped 4 bases, with 11 bases sitting between them. Looked up from germline, CDR1 is SGHTA and CDR2 is FQGNSA.

The J gene is TRBJ2-3, the V gene TRBV29-1, with TRBD2 matching 13 bases. Looked up from germline, CDR1 is SQVTM and CDR2 is ANQGSEA. The CDR3 sequence is 12 residues long. The CDR3 DNA reads as TGCACGGGACTAGCGGGATCGGATACGCAGTATTTT. It encodes CTGLAGSDTQYF.

This clone was counted once. The rearrangement joins TRBV7-2 to TRBJ2-1; 10 bases fit TRBD1. V lost 5 bases, J lost 3 bases, and 4 bases stayed unmatched. CDR3 length: 15 amino acids. The germline V gene has CDR1 SGHTA and CDR2 FQGNSA. CDR3 DNA sequence: TGTGCCAGCAGCCAAAGGACAGGGGGCTACAATGAGCAGTTCTTC. The encoded protein is CASSQRTGGYNEQFF.

This chain connects TRBV11-3 to TRBJ1-5, with 7 bases aligning to TRBD1. This CDR3 region has 15 residues. CDR1 is SGHNT and CDR2 is YENEEA in the germline V gene. V shed 1 base, J shed 4 bases, and the junction held 4 bases outside the gene matches. CDR3 coding DNA: TGTGCCAGCAGCTTAGGGTACAGGGGAAATCAGCCCCAGCATTTT. Protein product: CASSLGYRGNQPQHF.

This clone has a single count. The chain is built from TRBV11-3 and TRBJ2-2; no clear D. V lost 2 bases and J lost 0, with 4 bases in between. This CDR3 spans 14 amino acids. CDR1 SGHNT and CDR2 YENEEA come from the germline V gene. CDR3 DNA: TGTGCCAGCAGCTTAACAGCGAACACCGGGGAGCTGTTTTTT. Translated: CASSLTANTGELFF. The whole variable domain, filled in from reference TRBV11-3 and TRBJ2-2, reads EAGVVQSPRYKIIEKKQPVAFWCNPISGHNTLYWYLQNLGQGPELLIRYENEEAVDDSQLPKDRFSAERLKGVDSTLKIQPAELGDSAVYLCASSLTANTGELFFGEGSRLTVL.

The J gene is TRBJ1-3, the V gene TRBV30; 8 bases fit TRBD1. The CDR3 is made up of 17 amino acids. The germline V gene encodes CDR1 GTSNPN and CDR2 SVGIG (reference sequence). V lost 0 bases and J lost 1; bases outside the gene matches: 8. The CDR3 bases are TGTGCCTGGAGTGTACTGGCGGACAGGGATTCTGGAAACACCATATATTTT. Translating gives CAWSVLADRDSGNTIYF.

This clone was counted a few times. The chain is built from TRBV11-3 and TRBJ2-6, with D possibly being TRBD2 (6 bases). V gave up 5 bases and J gave up 1 base, with 12 bases separating them. The CDR3 consists of 16 residues. Germline CDR1 and CDR2: SGHNT and YENEEA. CDR3 bases: TGTGCCAGCAGCGTGTTTGCGGGGTCTGGGGCCAACGTCCTGACTTTC. Translating gives CASSVFAGSGANVLTF.

The CDR3 DNA sequence: TGTGCCAGCAGCTTACGGGCTAGACGGGGGGTGAGCACAGATACGCAGTATTTT. It yields the protein CASSLRARRGVSTDTQYF. The rearrangement uses TRBV11-2 and TRBJ2-3; 7 bases fit TRBD2. CDR3 length: 18 residues. V lost 2 bases to trimming and J lost 0 bases; unmatched junction nucleotides: 11. CDR1 and CDR2 (germline): SGHAT, FQNNGV. Full variable domain (missing parts from reference TRBV11-2 and TRBJ2-3): EAGVAQSPRYKIIEKRQSVAFWCNPISGHATLYWYQQILGQGPKLLIQFQNNGVVDDSQLPKDRFSAERLKGVDSTLKIQPAKLEDSAVYLCASSLRARRGVSTDTQYFGPGTRLTVL.

J is TRBJ2-5 and V is TRBV5-1; TRBD2 matches 9 bases. The CDR3 extends over 17 amino acids. CDR1 is SGHRS and CDR2 is YFSETQ in the germline V gene. Germline trimming cut 3 bases from V and 1 base from J; bases unmatched to any gene: 10. CDR3 in DNA: TGCGCCAGCAGCTCCCTAAAGACTAGCGGCCCCCAAGAGACCCAGTACTTC. This gives the protein CASSSLKTSGPQETQYF.

This rearrangement joins TRBV7-9 to TRBJ2-2; maybe TRBD2 (5 bases). CDR1 and CDR2 from the germline V gene are SEHNR and FQNEAQ (reference sequence). Deletions cut 3 bases from V and 6 bases from J, with 11 bases between. The CDR3 runs 14 residues. The CDR3 spells CASSFKLVAGELFF. The CDR3 DNA sequence: TGTGCCAGCAGCTTCAAACTAGTTGCCGGGGAGCTGTTTTTT.

This chain uses TRBV15 with TRBJ2-1, with D tentatively TRBD2 (5 bases). V lost 1 base to trimming and J lost 3 bases, with 7 bases between them. The CDR3 runs to 14 residues. From germline, CDR1 is LNHNV and CDR2 YYDKDF (reference sequence). The CDR3 nucleotides are TGTGCCACCAGCAGAGGCGGGCTCTACAATGAGCAGTTCTTC. As protein: CATSRGGLYNEQFF.

The J gene is TRBJ1-2, the V gene TRBV24-1, with 7 positions matching TRBD1. The J segment lost 4 bases and the V segment lost 2 bases, leaving 0 bases of the junction unmatched. The CDR3 sequence is 13 residues long. The germline V gene has CDR1 KGHDR and CDR2 SFDVKD. Written as DNA, the CDR3 is TGTGCCACCAGTGATTGGACAGGCTATGGCTACACCTTC. It encodes CATSDWTGYGYTF.

This sequence joins TRBV11-2 and TRBJ1-6; maybe TRBD1 (5 bases). V dropped 10 bases and J dropped 7 bases, with 17 bases sitting between them. The CDR3 consists of 14 residues. Per the germline V gene, CDR1 is SGHAT and CDR2 is FQNNGV. CDR3 bases: TGTGCCATCTCGAGAGGGGAGGCAAATTCACCCCTCCACTTT. Protein sequence: CAISRGEANSPLHF.